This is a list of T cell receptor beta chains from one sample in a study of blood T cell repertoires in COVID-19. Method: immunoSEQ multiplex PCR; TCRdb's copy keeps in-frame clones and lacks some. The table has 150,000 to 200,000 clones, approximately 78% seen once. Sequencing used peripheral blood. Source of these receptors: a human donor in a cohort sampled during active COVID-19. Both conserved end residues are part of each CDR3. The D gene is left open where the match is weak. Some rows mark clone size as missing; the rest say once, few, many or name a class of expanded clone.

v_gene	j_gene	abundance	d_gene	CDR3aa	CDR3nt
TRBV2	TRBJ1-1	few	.	CASRVDTVNTEAFF	TGTGCCAGCAGAGTTGACACAGTGAACACTGAAGCTTTCTTT
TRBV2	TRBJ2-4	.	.	CASRGGTGKNIQYF	TGTGCCAGCAGGGGCGGGACGGGAAAAAACATTCAGTACTTC
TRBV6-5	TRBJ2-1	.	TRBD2	CASSFGLSGGYNEQFF	TGTGCCAGCAGTTTCGGACTTAGCGGGGGTTACAATGAGCAGTTCTTC
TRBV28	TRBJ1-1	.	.	CASSLAKSRTEAFF	TGTGCCAGCAGTTTAGCAAAAAGCCGGACTGAAGCTTTCTTT
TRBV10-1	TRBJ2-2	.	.	CASSVAGAGELFF	TGCGCCAGCAGTGTCGCGGGTGCCGGGGAGCTGTTTTTT
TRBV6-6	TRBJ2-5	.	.	CASTPLPGGETQYF	TGTGCCAGTACGCCCCTCCCAGGGGGGGAGACCCAGTACTTC
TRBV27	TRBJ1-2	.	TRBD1	CASSWGQGNYGYTF	TGTGCCAGCAGTTGGGGACAGGGGAACTATGGCTACACCTTC
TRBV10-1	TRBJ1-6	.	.	CASSEGLAGGYSPLHF	TGCGCCAGCAGTGAAGGCCTCGCGGGGGGCTATTCACCCCTCCACTTT
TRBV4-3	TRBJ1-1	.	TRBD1	CASSQADREGNTEAFF	TGCGCCAGCAGCCAAGCGGACAGGGAGGGGAACACTGAAGCTTTCTTT
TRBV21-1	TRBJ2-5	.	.	CASSKLTGQETQYF	TGTGCCAGCAGCAAACTAACAGGGCAAGAGACCCAGTACTTC
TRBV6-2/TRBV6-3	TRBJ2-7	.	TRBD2	CASSYSPNLLAGESYEQYF	TGTGCCAGCAGTTACTCACCCAACCTTCTAGCGGGAGAATCCTACGAGCAGTACTTC
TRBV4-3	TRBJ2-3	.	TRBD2	CASSHTSGSTDTQYF	TGCGCCAGCAGCCATACTAGCGGCAGCACAGATACGCAGTATTTT
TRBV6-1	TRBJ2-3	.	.	CASSEAEFRADTQYF	TGTGCCAGCAGTGAAGCTGAATTCAGGGCGGATACGCAGTATTTT
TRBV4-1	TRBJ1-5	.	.	CASSQAGSRNQPQHF	TGCGCCAGCAGCCAAGCCGGGTCCCGCAATCAGCCCCAGCATTTT
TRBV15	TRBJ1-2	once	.	CATSRTSGIFAGYTF	TGTGCCACCAGCAGAACCTCGGGGATCTTTGCTGGCTACACCTTC
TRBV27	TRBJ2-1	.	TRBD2	CASSLLSSGGTYNEQFF	TGTGCCAGCAGTTTACTGTCTAGCGGGGGCACCTACAATGAGCAGTTCTTC
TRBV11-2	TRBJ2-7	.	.	CASSLQRSSYEQYF	TGTGCCAGCAGCTTACAGCGGTCTTCCTACGAGCAGTACTTC
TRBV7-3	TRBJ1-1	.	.	CASSLWQRTEAFF	TGTGCCAGCAGCTTATGGCAGCGCACTGAAGCTTTCTTT
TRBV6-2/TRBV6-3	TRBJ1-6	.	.	CASSYKAWRPFFLHF	TGTGCCAGCAGTTATAAGGCGTGGAGACCTTTTTTCCTCCACTTT
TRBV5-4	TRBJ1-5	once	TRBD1	CASSPDRGENQPQHF	TGTGCCAGCAGCCCTGACAGGGGAGAGAATCAGCCCCAGCATTTT
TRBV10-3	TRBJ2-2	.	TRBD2	CAIRGLAGLTNFTGELFF	TGTGCCATCAGAGGACTAGCGGGCTTAACAAATTTCACCGGGGAGCTGTTTTTT
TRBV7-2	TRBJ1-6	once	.	CASTPGVNSPLHF	TGTGCCAGCACTCCAGGGGTTAATTCACCCCTCCACTTT
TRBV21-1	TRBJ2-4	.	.	CASSKYGDTPSPAKNIQYF	TGTGCCAGCAGCAAATACGGGGACACCCCCTCACCCGCCAAAAACATTCAGTACTTC
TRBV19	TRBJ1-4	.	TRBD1	CASTRTGLPTNEKLFF	TGTGCCAGTACGAGGACAGGGCTTCCAACTAATGAAAAACTGTTTTTT
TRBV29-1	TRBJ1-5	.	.	CSVTGQSPNQPQHF	TGCAGCGTTACCGGACAGTCCCCCAATCAGCCCCAGCATTTT
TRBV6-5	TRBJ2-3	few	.	CASRASLGQYF	TGTGCCAGCAGGGCTAGCTTAGGGCAGTATTTT
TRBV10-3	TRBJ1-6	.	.	CAISESQGNSPLHF	TGTGCCATCAGTGAGTCTCAGGGGAATTCACCCCTCCACTTT
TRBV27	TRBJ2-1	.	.	CASSLLGLASYNEQFF	TGTGCCAGCAGTTTACTGGGACTGGCCTCCTACAATGAGCAGTTCTTC
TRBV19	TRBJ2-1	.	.	CASSIVPGSYNEQFF	TGTGCCAGTAGTATAGTCCCCGGCTCCTACAATGAGCAGTTCTTC
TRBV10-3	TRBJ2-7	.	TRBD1	CAIEDRAEQYF	TGTGCCATCGAGGACAGGGCAGAGCAGTACTTC
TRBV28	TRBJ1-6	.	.	CASSLGGAWNSPLHF	TGTGCCAGCAGTTTGGGCGGGGCCTGGAATTCACCCCTCCACTTT
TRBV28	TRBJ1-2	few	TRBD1	CATGLGTVNYGYTF	TGTGCCACCGGGCTCGGGACAGTTAACTATGGCTACACCTTC
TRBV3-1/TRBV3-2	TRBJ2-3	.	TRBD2	CASSQDLGRGGTDTQYF	TGTGCCAGCAGCCAAGATTTAGGGCGGGGGGGCACAGATACGCAGTATTTT
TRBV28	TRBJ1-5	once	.	CASSLSLGIGSVDQPQHF	TGTGCCAGCAGTTTATCCCTGGGGATTGGGAGTGTGGATCAGCCCCAGCATTTT
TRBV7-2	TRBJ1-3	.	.	CASSSGQQHGNTIYF	TGTGCCAGCAGCTCGGGACAACAACATGGAAACACCATATATTTT
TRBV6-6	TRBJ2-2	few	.	CASRPPGGAGTGELFF	TGTGCCAGCAGACCTCCTGGGGGGGCAGGCACCGGGGAGCTGTTTTTT
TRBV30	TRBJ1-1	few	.	CAHTGFAEAFF	TGTGCCCACACGGGGTTTGCTGAAGCTTTCTTT
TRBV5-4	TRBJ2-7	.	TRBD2	CASSPGGSGSSYEQYF	TGTGCCAGCAGCCCCGGGGGTAGCGGGAGCTCTTACGAGCAGTACTTC
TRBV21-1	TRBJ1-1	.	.	CASTHIGTADTEAFF	TGTGCCAGCACCCACATCGGGACAGCGGACACTGAAGCTTTCTTT
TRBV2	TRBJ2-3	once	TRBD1	CASGRDRSTDTQYF	TGTGCCAGCGGCCGGGACAGAAGCACAGATACGCAGTATTTT
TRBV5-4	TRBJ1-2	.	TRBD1	CASSFRDSGYGYTF	TGTGCCAGCAGCTTCCGGGACAGCGGCTATGGCTACACCTTC
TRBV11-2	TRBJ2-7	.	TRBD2	CASSPLAGIREQYF	TGTGCCAGCAGCCCACTAGCGGGAATTCGCGAGCAGTACTTC
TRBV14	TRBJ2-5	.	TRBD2	CASSPGGSETQYF	TGTGCCAGCAGCCCCGGGGGGTCAGAGACCCAGTACTTC
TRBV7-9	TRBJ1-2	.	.	CASSSSPDGYTF	TGTGCCAGCAGCTCAAGCCCCGATGGCTACACCTTC
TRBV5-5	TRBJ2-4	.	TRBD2	CASSTSGGAKNIQYF	TGTGCCAGCAGTACCTCGGGGGGAGCCAAAAACATTCAGTACTTC
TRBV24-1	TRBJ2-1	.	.	CATGLLGGNEQFF	TGTGCCACCGGACTGCTAGGGGGCAATGAGCAGTTCTTC
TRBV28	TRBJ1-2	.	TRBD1	CASSPTGTAAANYGYTF	TGTGCCAGCAGCCCAACCGGGACAGCTGCAGCTAACTATGGCTACACCTTC
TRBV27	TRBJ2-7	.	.	CASSFYGRAYEQYF	TGTGCCAGCAGTTTTTACGGGAGAGCCTACGAGCAGTACTTC
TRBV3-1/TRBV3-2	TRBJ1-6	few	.	CASSQDLFASSYNSPLHF	TGTGCCAGCAGCCAAGATCTGTTCGCGAGCTCCTATAATTCACCCCTCCACTTT
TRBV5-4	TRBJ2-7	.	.	CASSLEGAGYEQYF	TGTGCCAGCAGCTTGGAAGGGGCGGGGTACGAGCAGTACTTC
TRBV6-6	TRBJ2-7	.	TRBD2	CASRDPGLALQYF	TGTGCCAGCAGGGACCCGGGACTAGCGCTGCAGTACTTC
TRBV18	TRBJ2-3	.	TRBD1	CASSPASGTADTQYF	TGTGCCAGCTCACCAGCGTCGGGGACAGCAGATACGCAGTATTTT
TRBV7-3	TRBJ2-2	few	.	CASSSLTGELFF	TGTGCCAGCAGCTCCCTTACCGGGGAGCTGTTTTTT
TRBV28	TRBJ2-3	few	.	CASEVPDTDTQYF	TGTGCCAGCGAGGTTCCTGATACAGATACGCAGTATTTT
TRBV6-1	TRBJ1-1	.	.	CASSSPLRWTEAFF	TGTGCCAGCAGTTCCCCCCTCAGGTGGACTGAAGCTTTCTTT